One T cell receptor beta chain is described in this entry. The data stem from a study of cytomegalovirus exposure and HLA in healthy donors. PCR involved 60 Vbeta and 13 Jbeta primers. Libraries were prepared by immunoSEQ multiplex PCR; TCRdb keeps only in-frame clonotypes and omits some of them. Among 100,000 to 150,000 clones listed, roughly four fifths were seen once. Trimming took off 10 bases at V and 1 base at J, with 16 bases between the two ends. The germline V gene has CDR1 LNHDA and CDR2 SQIVND (reference sequence). CDR3 length equals 14 residues. The rearrangement uses TRBV19 and TRBJ1-1, with D unresolved. Sequenced sample: PBMCs. The source is a woman between 45 and 60 years old in good health and CMV-seropositive. The CDR3 DNA reads as TGTGCCACAAGGCTAGCGGGAGCGAACACTGAAGCTTTCTTT. Residues: CATRLAGANTEAFF.